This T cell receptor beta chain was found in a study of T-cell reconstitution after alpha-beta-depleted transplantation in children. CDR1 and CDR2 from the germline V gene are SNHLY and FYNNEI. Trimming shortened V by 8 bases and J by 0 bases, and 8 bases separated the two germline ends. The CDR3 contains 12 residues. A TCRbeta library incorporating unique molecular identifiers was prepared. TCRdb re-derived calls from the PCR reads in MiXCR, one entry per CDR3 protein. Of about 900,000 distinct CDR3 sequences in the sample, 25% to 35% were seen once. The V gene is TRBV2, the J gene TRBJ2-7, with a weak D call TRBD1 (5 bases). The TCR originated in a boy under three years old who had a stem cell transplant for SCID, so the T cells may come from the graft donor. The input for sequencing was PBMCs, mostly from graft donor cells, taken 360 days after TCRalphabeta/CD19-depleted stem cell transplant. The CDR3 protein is CASVGLSYEQYF. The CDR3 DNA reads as TGTGCCAGCGTGGGGCTCTCCTACGAGCAGTACTTC. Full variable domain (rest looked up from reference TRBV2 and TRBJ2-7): EPEVTQTPSHQVTQMGQEVILRCVPISNHLYFYWYRQILGQKVEFLVSFYNNEISEKSEIFDDQFSVERPDGSNFTLKIRSTKLEDSAMYFCASVGLSYEQYFGPGTRLTVT.